A selection of T cell receptor beta chains follows, all from one sample in a study of shared clonotypes between healthy human individuals. The protocol was immunoSEQ multiplex PCR, while the TCRdb copy is restricted to in-frame clones and leaves out a portion. The sample yields about 340,000 clones, about 70% seen once. Material for sequencing was memory CD4+ T cells sorted from blood. These receptors were taken from a man aged 30-40 years in good health. CDR3s include the opening cysteine and the closing phenylalanine or tryptophan. Fields, in order: V gene, D gene, clone size, J gene, CDR3 protein, CDR3 DNA. A D gene is named only where the DNA matches it firmly. Clone size appears in some rows only: once, few, many, or a class for an expanded clone.

v_call: TRBV7-3; d_call: NA; clone_size: many; j_call: TRBJ2-3; cdr3_aa: CASSSSTDTQYF; cdr3_nt: TGTGCCAGCAGCTCTAGCACAGATACGCAGTATTTT
v_call: TRBV10-3; d_call: TRBD2; clone_size: many; j_call: TRBJ2-3; cdr3_aa: CAISDGTSGDTQYF; cdr3_nt: TGTGCCATCAGTGATGGTACTAGCGGAGATACGCAGTATTTT
v_call: TRBV4-3; d_call: TRBD2; clone_size: many; j_call: TRBJ2-3; cdr3_aa: CASSPKLAPRTDTQYF; cdr3_nt: TGCGCCAGCAGCCCCAAACTAGCGCCTCGCACAGATACGCAGTATTTT
v_call: TRBV28; d_call: NA; clone_size: NA; j_call: TRBJ2-1; cdr3_aa: CASRRAGNNNYEQFF; cdr3_nt: TGTGCCAGCAGGCGGGCAGGGAACAATAACTATGAGCAGTTCTTC
v_call: TRBV7-2; d_call: NA; clone_size: NA; j_call: TRBJ2-7; cdr3_aa: CASSLGWGLSYEQYF; cdr3_nt: TGTGCCAGCAGCTTAGGATGGGGCCTCTCCTACGAGCAGTACTTC
v_call: TRBV30; d_call: TRBD2; clone_size: NA; j_call: TRBJ2-5; cdr3_aa: CAWSVTSGSLETQYF; cdr3_nt: TGTGCCTGGAGCGTAACTAGCGGGAGCCTGGAGACCCAGTACTTC
v_call: TRBV9; d_call: NA; clone_size: NA; j_call: TRBJ2-5; cdr3_aa: CASSPPRGETQYF; cdr3_nt: TGTGCCAGCAGCCCTCCCCGAGGCGAGACCCAGTACTTC
v_call: TRBV4-2; d_call: NA; clone_size: NA; j_call: TRBJ1-4; cdr3_aa: CASSQDLSGLMDEKLFF; cdr3_nt: TGTGCCAGCAGCCAAGACCTCTCAGGGCTAATGGATGAAAAACTGTTTTTT
v_call: TRBV6-1; d_call: NA; clone_size: NA; j_call: TRBJ2-3; cdr3_aa: CASSDRGARGTDTQYF; cdr3_nt: TGTGCCAGCAGTGATCGGGGGGCAAGGGGCACAGATACGCAGTATTTT
v_call: TRBV25-1; d_call: NA; clone_size: NA; j_call: TRBJ1-4; cdr3_aa: CASSDRPRGREKLFF; cdr3_nt: TGTGCCAGCAGTGACAGGCCCCGGGGGCGAGAAAAACTGTTTTTT
v_call: TRBV7-9; d_call: NA; clone_size: NA; j_call: TRBJ2-1; cdr3_aa: CASSLVRANEQFF; cdr3_nt: TGTGCCAGCAGCCTTGTGCGGGCGAATGAGCAGTTCTTC
v_call: TRBV9; d_call: NA; clone_size: NA; j_call: TRBJ2-7; cdr3_aa: CASSVVPMGEQYF; cdr3_nt: TGTGCCAGCAGCGTTGTCCCTATGGGGGAGCAGTACTTC
v_call: TRBV27; d_call: TRBD1; clone_size: once; j_call: TRBJ1-4; cdr3_aa: CASSPMDRVGEKLFF; cdr3_nt: TGTGCCAGCAGTCCCATGGACAGGGTGGGCGAAAAACTGTTTTTT
v_call: TRBV6-5; d_call: TRBD1; clone_size: NA; j_call: TRBJ1-5; cdr3_aa: CASRAGGMGQPQHF; cdr3_nt: TGTGCCAGCAGAGCAGGGGGAATGGGGCAGCCCCAGCATTTT
v_call: TRBV18; d_call: TRBD1; clone_size: NA; j_call: TRBJ2-1; cdr3_aa: CASSPATGFDGNEQFF; cdr3_nt: TGTGCCAGCTCACCCGCGACAGGGTTTGATGGCAATGAGCAGTTCTTC
v_call: TRBV2; d_call: NA; clone_size: NA; j_call: TRBJ2-7; cdr3_aa: CASTGDSYEQYF; cdr3_nt: TGTGCCAGCACCGGGGATTCTTACGAGCAGTACTTC
v_call: TRBV10-3; d_call: NA; clone_size: NA; j_call: TRBJ1-1; cdr3_aa: CAIRREPNTEAFF; cdr3_nt: TGTGCCATCAGAAGGGAACCCAACACTGAAGCTTTCTTT
v_call: TRBV28; d_call: TRBD1; clone_size: NA; j_call: TRBJ2-1; cdr3_aa: CASSPPVTGYYNEQFF; cdr3_nt: TGTGCCAGCAGTCCCCCGGTGACAGGGTACTACAATGAGCAGTTCTTC
v_call: TRBV5-1; d_call: NA; clone_size: NA; j_call: TRBJ1-5; cdr3_aa: CASSVGPINREGQPQHF; cdr3_nt: TGCGCCAGCAGCGTTGGACCCATAAACAGGGAGGGTCAGCCCCAGCATTTT
v_call: TRBV2; d_call: NA; clone_size: NA; j_call: TRBJ1-5; cdr3_aa: CASSVGRGNQPQHF; cdr3_nt: TGTGCCAGCAGTGTGGGTCGGGGCAATCAGCCCCAGCATTTT
v_call: TRBV18; d_call: NA; clone_size: few; j_call: TRBJ2-2; cdr3_aa: CASSPRLGRNTGELFF; cdr3_nt: TGTGCCAGCTCACCACGCCTAGGACGGAACACCGGGGAGCTGTTTTTT
v_call: TRBV5-4; d_call: NA; clone_size: NA; j_call: TRBJ2-3; cdr3_aa: CASSLDADTQYF; cdr3_nt: TGTGCCAGCAGCTTGGATGCGGATACGCAGTATTTT
v_call: TRBV7-6; d_call: NA; clone_size: NA; j_call: TRBJ2-3; cdr3_aa: CASSQHIPGSGDTQYF; cdr3_nt: TGTGCCAGCAGCCAACATATCCCCGGGAGCGGAGATACGCAGTATTTT
v_call: TRBV4-1; d_call: TRBD2; clone_size: NA; j_call: TRBJ2-1; cdr3_aa: CASSQDLGTSGRANEQFF; cdr3_nt: TGCGCCAGCAGCCAAGATCTAGGAACTAGCGGGAGGGCAAATGAGCAGTTCTTC
v_call: TRBV5-5; d_call: NA; clone_size: NA; j_call: TRBJ2-1; cdr3_aa: CASSLGWSSYNEQFF; cdr3_nt: TGTGCCAGCAGCTTGGGATGGAGCTCCTACAATGAGCAGTTCTTC
v_call: TRBV7-2; d_call: TRBD2; clone_size: many; j_call: TRBJ2-5; cdr3_aa: CASSSGLAGWRQETQYF; cdr3_nt: TGTGCCAGCAGCTCGGGACTAGCGGGATGGCGGCAAGAGACCCAGTACTTC
v_call: TRBV5-6; d_call: NA; clone_size: NA; j_call: TRBJ1-1; cdr3_aa: CASSLPASPEAFF; cdr3_nt: TGTGCCAGCAGCCTCCCGGCTAGCCCTGAAGCTTTCTTT
v_call: TRBV28; d_call: NA; clone_size: once; j_call: TRBJ2-7; cdr3_aa: CASSVEYEQYF; cdr3_nt: TGTGCCAGCAGTGTAGAGTACGAGCAGTACTTC
v_call: TRBV18; d_call: NA; clone_size: NA; j_call: TRBJ2-2; cdr3_aa: CASSSAGTGELFF; cdr3_nt: TGTGCCAGCTCTTCCGCGGGGACCGGGGAGCTGTTTTTT
v_call: TRBV6-5; d_call: TRBD2; clone_size: NA; j_call: TRBJ2-3; cdr3_aa: CASRRGGDTDTQYF; cdr3_nt: TGTGCCAGCAGGCGGGGGGGAGACACAGATACGCAGTATTTT
v_call: TRBV2; d_call: NA; clone_size: NA; j_call: TRBJ1-2; cdr3_aa: CASSGPKTVNYGYTF; cdr3_nt: TGTGCCAGCAGTGGCCCGAAGACAGTTAACTATGGCTACACCTTC
v_call: TRBV5-1; d_call: NA; clone_size: NA; j_call: TRBJ1-1; cdr3_aa: CASSLDYRRRNTEAFF; cdr3_nt: TGCGCCAGCAGCTTGGATTACAGGCGTCGGAACACTGAAGCTTTCTTT
v_call: TRBV5-1; d_call: TRBD2; clone_size: NA; j_call: TRBJ2-1; cdr3_aa: CASSFLGTSGIYNEQFF; cdr3_nt: TGCGCCAGCAGCTTTCTCGGGACTAGCGGGATCTACAATGAGCAGTTCTTC
v_call: TRBV18; d_call: NA; clone_size: few; j_call: TRBJ2-1; cdr3_aa: CASSPQGPFNEQFF; cdr3_nt: TGTGCCAGCTCACCCCAGGGTCCGTTCAATGAGCAGTTCTTC
v_call: TRBV5-1; d_call: NA; clone_size: NA; j_call: TRBJ2-3; cdr3_aa: CASSLGRGSFTDTQYF; cdr3_nt: TGCGCCAGCAGCTTGGGCCGGGGGTCCTTCACAGATACGCAGTATTTT
v_call: TRBV28; d_call: NA; clone_size: NA; j_call: TRBJ1-4; cdr3_aa: CASSRPRGGTNEKLFF; cdr3_nt: TGTGCCAGCAGTCGCCCGAGGGGGGGAACTAATGAAAAACTGTTTTTT
v_call: TRBV28; d_call: NA; clone_size: NA; j_call: TRBJ2-7; cdr3_aa: CASTPASFGEQYF; cdr3_nt: TGTGCCAGCACCCCGGCGAGCTTCGGCGAGCAGTACTTC
v_call: TRBV6-1; d_call: TRBD2; clone_size: NA; j_call: TRBJ2-3; cdr3_aa: CASSERAGLAGQARTDTQYF; cdr3_nt: TGTGCCAGCAGTGAACGGGCCGGGCTAGCGGGCCAGGCCCGCACAGATACGCAGTATTTT
v_call: TRBV18; d_call: TRBD1; clone_size: once; j_call: TRBJ1-2; cdr3_aa: CASSPQLDRAYGYTF; cdr3_nt: TGTGCCAGCTCACCACAACTGGACAGGGCCTATGGCTACACCTTC
v_call: TRBV11-2; d_call: NA; clone_size: NA; j_call: TRBJ1-2; cdr3_aa: CASSSGHLYGYTF; cdr3_nt: TGTGCCAGCAGCTCGGGACACCTCTATGGCTACACCTTC
v_call: TRBV30; d_call: TRBD2; clone_size: few; j_call: TRBJ2-7; cdr3_aa: CAWSGSRYEQYF; cdr3_nt: TGTGCATGGAGCGGGAGCAGGTACGAGCAGTACTTC
v_call: TRBV6-4; d_call: NA; clone_size: NA; j_call: TRBJ2-7; cdr3_aa: CASCLGSGPLEQYF; cdr3_nt: TGTGCCAGCTGTTTGGGCTCGGGGCCGCTCGAGCAGTACTTC
v_call: TRBV29-1; d_call: NA; clone_size: NA; j_call: TRBJ2-5; cdr3_aa: CSVVSGYETQYF; cdr3_nt: TGCAGCGTTGTGTCAGGGTATGAGACCCAGTACTTC
v_call: TRBV7-3; d_call: NA; clone_size: NA; j_call: TRBJ2-7; cdr3_aa: CASSYREQYF; cdr3_nt: TGTGCCAGCAGCTATAGGGAGCAGTACTTC
v_call: TRBV27; d_call: NA; clone_size: NA; j_call: TRBJ2-1; cdr3_aa: CASSEDKHEQFF; cdr3_nt: TGTGCCAGCAGTGAGGACAAGCATGAGCAGTTCTTC
v_call: TRBV5-1; d_call: TRBD1; clone_size: NA; j_call: TRBJ2-3; cdr3_aa: CASSLAPGQPTDTQYF; cdr3_nt: TGCGCCAGCAGCTTGGCCCCGGGACAGCCCACAGATACGCAGTATTTT
v_call: TRBV6-5; d_call: TRBD1; clone_size: NA; j_call: TRBJ1-2; cdr3_aa: CASSVRQGANGYTF; cdr3_nt: TGTGCCAGCAGTGTTCGACAGGGGGCGAATGGCTACACCTTC
v_call: TRBV29-1; d_call: TRBD1; clone_size: NA; j_call: TRBJ2-5; cdr3_aa: CSVVGDRGLETQYF; cdr3_nt: TGCAGCGTCGTAGGGGACAGGGGGCTAGAGACCCAGTACTTC
v_call: TRBV10-3; d_call: NA; clone_size: NA; j_call: TRBJ2-7; cdr3_aa: CAIGTHSYEQYF; cdr3_nt: TGTGCCATCGGGACACACTCCTACGAGCAGTACTTC
v_call: TRBV27; d_call: NA; clone_size: NA; j_call: TRBJ1-2; cdr3_aa: CASSLSILYGYTF; cdr3_nt: TGTGCCAGCAGTCTGTCTATCCTCTATGGCTACACCTTC
v_call: TRBV28; d_call: NA; clone_size: NA; j_call: TRBJ2-7; cdr3_aa: CASSIKGLLRSEQYF; cdr3_nt: TGTGCCAGCAGCATTAAGGGACTTCTACGGTCCGAGCAGTACTTC
v_call: TRBV4-3; d_call: NA; clone_size: NA; j_call: TRBJ1-1; cdr3_aa: CASSQDVGAGSGTEAFF; cdr3_nt: TGCGCCAGCAGCCAAGATGTGGGGGCGGGTTCAGGCACTGAAGCTTTCTTT
v_call: TRBV29-1; d_call: NA; clone_size: NA; j_call: TRBJ1-3; cdr3_aa: CSVILSGNTIYF; cdr3_nt: TGCAGCGTTATCCTTTCTGGAAACACCATATATTTT
v_call: TRBV9; d_call: NA; clone_size: NA; j_call: TRBJ2-7; cdr3_aa: CASSVSSYEQYF; cdr3_nt: TGTGCCAGCAGCGTAAGCTCCTACGAGCAGTACTTC